Listed below are T cell receptor beta chains from one sample, sequenced in a study of cytomegalovirus exposure and HLA in healthy donors. Here immunoSEQ multiplex PCR was the method, and the copy in TCRdb shows in-frame clones only, minus some. The sample has about 120,000 clones, around four fifths seen once. The sequenced material came from PBMCs. The receptor set was obtained from a man between 35 and 55 years old in good health and CMV-seronegative. Both conserved end residues are part of each CDR3. Each record gives: D gene, clone size, V gene, J gene, CDR3 protein, CDR3 DNA. D genes are given only for firm matches. Expanded clones get a size class; other rows say once, few or many, or leave the size out.

TRBD2	-	TRBV5-4	TRBJ2-7	CASSSPGTSLVEQYF	TGTGCCAGCAGCTCGCCTGGGACTAGTTTGGTCGAGCAGTACTTC
-	-	TRBV7-2	TRBJ2-7	CASSSSGQTIFSYEQYF	TGTGCCAGCAGCTCTAGTGGACAGACTATCTTCTCCTACGAGCAGTACTTC
-	many	TRBV6-5	TRBJ2-7	CASSPDSPYEQYF	TGTGCCAGCAGCCCGGACAGTCCCTACGAGCAGTACTTC
TRBD2	-	TRBV27	TRBJ2-3	CASSSTSGIWDTQYF	TGTGCCAGCAGTTCGACTAGCGGTATTTGGGATACGCAGTATTTT
-	-	TRBV7-9	TRBJ1-6	CASSSPQGNNSPLHF	TGTGCCAGCAGCTCCCCGCAGGGAAATAATTCACCCCTCCACTTT
-	few	TRBV27	TRBJ2-3	CASSLARMYTDTQYF	TGTGCCAGCAGTTTGGCCCGAATGTACACAGATACGCAGTATTTT
-	-	TRBV2	TRBJ1-3	CASSENGEAGNTIYF	TGTGCCAGCAGTGAGAATGGAGAGGCTGGAAACACCATATATTTT
-	-	TRBV7-9	TRBJ1-6	CASSLGRTEGSPLHF	TGTGCCAGCAGCCTCGGGCGGACCGAGGGATCACCCCTCCACTTT
TRBD1	-	TRBV5-6	TRBJ2-7	CASSRQGEQYF	TGTGCCAGCAGCCGACAGGGGGAGCAGTACTTC
TRBD2	-	TRBV28	TRBJ2-5	CASKRGGPRAETQYF	TGTGCCAGCAAGCGGGGGGGACCAAGAGCTGAGACCCAGTACTTC
TRBD1	-	TRBV7-8	TRBJ1-6	CASSLRQGYNSPLHF	TGTGCCAGCAGCTTAAGACAGGGATATAATTCACCCCTCCACTTT
TRBD1	-	TRBV29-1	TRBJ2-7	CSAKDRDSYEQYF	TGCAGCGCAAAAGACAGGGATTCCTACGAGCAGTACTTC
-	-	TRBV6-5	TRBJ1-1	CASSTPKGLAEAFF	TGTGCCAGCAGTACCCCCAAGGGGTTGGCTGAAGCTTTCTTT
TRBD1	-	TRBV5-6	TRBJ1-4	CASSLGGGVEKLFF	TGTGCCAGCAGCTTAGGAGGGGGCGTTGAAAAACTGTTTTTT
TRBD2	-	TRBV10-3	TRBJ2-7	CAISESGGGGEQYF	TGTGCCATCAGTGAGTCGGGCGGGGGAGGCGAGCAGTACTTC
TRBD1	once	TRBV5-1	TRBJ1-6	CASSSGTGGSPLHF	TGCGCCAGCAGCTCGGGGACAGGGGGTTCACCCCTCCACTTT
TRBD2	-	TRBV19	TRBJ2-3	CSGGPPDTQYF	TGTAGCGGGGGGCCCCCAGATACGCAGTATTTT
-	few	TRBV6-5	TRBJ1-4	CASRAGFEKLFF	TGTGCCAGCAGGGCAGGGTTTGAAAAACTGTTTTTT